These T cell receptor beta chains were read from a single sample in a study of somatic mutations in cytotoxic T cells in rheumatoid arthritis. Profiled with immunoSEQ multiplex PCR; TCRdb holds only in-frame clones, not every one. The table records approximately 20,000 clones, almost 85% of them present only once. What was sequenced was CD8+ T cells sorted from blood. The receptors derive from a woman in her forties or fifties in good health. The CDR3 runs from the conserved cysteine through the conserved F or W. A D gene is named only where the DNA matches it firmly. Clone sizes are given selectively: once, few, many, or a class where the clone is expanded.

v_gene,d_gene,len,abundance,j_gene,CDR3nt,CDR3aa
TRBV28,.,16,.,TRBJ1-4,TGTGCCAGCAGTTCCTACCGACAGGCTAAGGCCGAAAAACTGTTTTTT,CASSSYRQAKAEKLFF
TRBV2,.,15,.,TRBJ1-5,TGTGCCAGCGCTCGGGGGATCGATAGCAATCAGCCCCAGCATTTT,CASARGIDSNQPQHF
TRBV7-9,.,13,.,TRBJ1-1,TGTGCCAGCAGCTTACGAGTCCAGGGTGAAGCTTTCTTT,CASSLRVQGEAFF
TRBV11-2,.,15,few,TRBJ2-7,TGTGCCAGCAGCTTAGATCGGTATGGGGGGGCAGAGCAGTACTTC,CASSLDRYGGAEQYF
TRBV4-1,TRBD2,15,.,TRBJ2-2,TGCGCCAGCAGCGGGACTAGCGGGAGGACCGGGGAGCTGTTTTTT,CASSGTSGRTGELFF
TRBV7-6,.,14,.,TRBJ2-1,TGTGCCAGCACCCCCATCAGCAGGGCCCCTGAGCAGTTCTTC,CASTPISRAPEQFF
TRBV15,.,17,.,TRBJ2-2,TGTGCCACCAGCCCGCCCCCTTACGAAACGAACACCGGGGAGCTGTTTTTT,CATSPPPYETNTGELFF
TRBV29-1,.,15,.,TRBJ2-1,TGCAGCGGCCACCCCATGGGGGTATCGGACAATGAGCAGTTCTTC,CSGHPMGVSDNEQFF
TRBV7-9,.,15,.,TRBJ2-7,TGTGCCAGCAGCTTAGAGGGAGGGGGCCGGAGTGAGCAGTACTTC,CASSLEGGGRSEQYF
TRBV19,.,15,.,TRBJ2-7,TGTGCCAGTAGTATAGGGTCCGGAGGAGGCTACGAGCAGTACTTC,CASSIGSGGGYEQYF
TRBV12-2,.,18,.,TRBJ2-7,TGTGCAAGTCGCCCGAACTCAAGGACAGGGTTGAGCTCCTACGAGCAGTACTTC,CASRPNSRTGLSSYEQYF
TRBV4-1,.,17,few,TRBJ2-3,TGCGCCAGCAGCCAAGAAGAAGCGGAGTTAGTGACAGATACGCAGTATTTT,CASSQEEAELVTDTQYF
TRBV11-2,TRBD2,15,once,TRBJ2-5,TGTGCCAGCAGCCGGACTAGCGGGACCCAAGAGACCCAGTACTTC,CASSRTSGTQETQYF
TRBV7-6,.,15,.,TRBJ2-5,TGTGCCAGCAGCCCCATCGGGATTAATCAAGAGACCCAGTACTTC,CASSPIGINQETQYF
TRBV15,.,11,once,TRBJ2-5,TGTGCCACCAGAAGGGGGGAGACCCAGTACTTC,CATRRGETQYF
TRBV2,.,15,.,TRBJ2-7,TGTGCCAGCAGTGAAGGGCCGCTACTCTCCTACGAGCAGTACTTC,CASSEGPLLSYEQYF
TRBV5-1,TRBD1,13,.,TRBJ2-7,TGCGCCAGCAGCTCGACAGGGGGCAGCGAGCAGTACTTC,CASSSTGGSEQYF
TRBV27,.,15,.,TRBJ1-5,TGTGCCAGCAGTGTAGGGGAGGGTGGCAATCAGCCCCAGCATTTT,CASSVGEGGNQPQHF
TRBV9,TRBD2,15,.,TRBJ2-1,TGTGCCAGCAGCGTAGGGGGGGGAGGGTATAATGAGCAGTTCTTC,CASSVGGGGYNEQFF
TRBV5-8,.,12,few,TRBJ2-2,TGTGCCAGCAGCCTGCATTCCGGGGAGCTGTTTTTT,CASSLHSGELFF
TRBV4-2,.,17,.,TRBJ2-5,TGTGCCAGCAGCCCCCCCGGTATGGCGGGGGCCGAAGAGACCCAGTACTTC,CASSPPGMAGAEETQYF
TRBV6-4,.,13,.,TRBJ2-3,TGTGCCAGCCCCGCGGGGAGGACAGATACGCAGTATTTT,CASPAGRTDTQYF
TRBV27,TRBD2,15,.,TRBJ2-3,TGTGCCAGCAACAAGGAGGCGGGAGTGACAGATACGCAGTATTTT,CASNKEAGVTDTQYF